The 20 T cell receptor beta chains given below trace back to one sample, sequenced in a study of cytomegalovirus exposure and HLA in healthy donors. Use of 60 Vbeta and 13 Jbeta primers characterized the PCR. Sequenced by immunoSEQ multiplex PCR; TCRdb stores in-frame clones only, minus some. The profile shows approximately 140,000 clones, almost 85% of them singletons. The source material was PBMCs. The receptors were sampled from a woman in her thirties or forties in good health and CMV-seronegative.

The chain joins TRBV15 to TRBJ2-3, with D unresolved. Germline V lookup: CDR1 LNHNV, CDR2 YYDKDF (reference sequence). Trimming pared 0 bases from V and 10 bases from J, leaving 11 bases between. The CDR3 extends over 13 amino acids. The CDR3 bases are TGTGCCACCAGCAGAGATTCGAGAGAGCCGCAGTATTTT. It specifies CATSRDSREPQYF.

The rearrangement joins TRBV7-2 to TRBJ2-7; perhaps TRBD2 as D (6 bases). Trimming left V 5 bases short and J 1 base short, with 12 bases between. The CDR3 spans 14 residues. CDR1 and CDR2 from the germline V gene are SGHTA and FQGNSA. CDR3 in amino acids: CASSQPRDSYEQYF. CDR3 DNA: TGTGCCAGCAGCCAGCCGCGGGATTCCTACGAGCAGTACTTC.

The chain is built from TRBV9 and TRBJ1-2, with D perhaps matching TRBD1 (5 bases). V gave up 4 bases and J gave up 0 bases, with 22 bases separating them. Germline CDR1 is SGDLS and CDR2 is YYNGEE. CDR3 size: 18 residues. DNA of the CDR3: TGTGCCAGCAGCCCCCGAGGGGTGTGGGAGGGTTCTAACTATGGCTACACCTTC. Translated: CASSPRGVWEGSNYGYTF.

This sequence joins TRBV5-1 and TRBJ2-7; 7 bases are shared with TRBD1. V was pared by 2 bases and J by 2 bases, with 10 bases of the junction left unmatched. CDR3 size: 16 residues. CDR1 and CDR2 from the germline V gene are SGHRS and YFSETQ. The chain's CDR3 is CASSFVPGGKAYEQYF. In DNA form, the CDR3 reads TGCGCCAGCAGCTTCGTTCCAGGGGGAAAAGCCTACGAGCAGTACTTC.

The CDR3 region has the DNA TGTGCCAGAAAGGACAGGGGGCAGTACAACGAGCAGTACTTC. It codes for CARKDRGQYNEQYF. The rearrangement uses TRBV2 and TRBJ2-7, with 11 bases identical to TRBD1. This CDR3 comprises 14 residues. The V gene's germline CDR1 is SNHLY and CDR2 FYNNEI. The J segment lost 5 bases and the V segment lost 9 bases, leaving 9 bases of the junction unmatched.

The V call is TRBV7-3, the J call TRBJ1-1; D not certain. CDR3 length: 17 amino acids. Between the trimmed V and J ends, which lost 2 bases and 0 bases, there was a span of 16 bases. Germline loops: CDR1 SGHTA, CDR2 FQGTGA. The CDR3 DNA reads TGTGCCAGCAGCTTATACGTTTTGGGCACCGTGAACACTGAAGCTTTCTTT. Protein sequence: CASSLYVLGTVNTEAFF.

The chain has TRBV19 and TRBJ2-2, with a weak D call TRBD1 (6 bases). CDR1 LNHDA and CDR2 SQIVND come from the germline V gene (reference sequence). CDR3 length equals 16 residues. Trimming shortened V by 4 bases and J by 2 bases, and 14 bases separated the two germline ends. The CDR3: CASSNRQVPNTGELFF. For the CDR3, the DNA is TGTGCCAGTAGTAATAGACAGGTCCCCAACACCGGGGAGCTGTTTTTT.

This clone has only a few counts. The rearrangement joins TRBV10-1 to TRBJ2-5, with 9 positions matching TRBD1. The J segment lost 0 bases and the V segment lost 0 bases, leaving 8 bases of the junction unmatched. The V gene's germline CDR1 is WNHNN and CDR2 SYGVQD (reference sequence). The CDR3 is made up of 18 amino acids. CDR3 protein: CASSESPPGQGHQETQYF. CDR3 nucleotides: TGCGCCAGCAGTGAGTCGCCGCCGGGACAGGGCCACCAAGAGACCCAGTACTTC.

The V call is TRBV9, the J call TRBJ1-1; maybe TRBD1 (5 bases). Germline values: CDR1 SGDLS, CDR2 YYNGEE. Trimming cost V 4 bases and J 0 bases, with 7 bases left between them. CDR3 length: 13 residues. The CDR3 nucleotides are TGTGCCAGCAGCTCAGGGATGAACACTGAAGCTTTCTTT. It specifies CASSSGMNTEAFF.

J is TRBJ2-3 and V is TRBV28; no definite D call. The CDR3 consists of 15 residues. Germline-derived CDR1 and CDR2 are MDHEN and SYDVKM. V was pared by 8 bases and J by 2 bases, with 17 bases between. The DNA of the CDR3 is TGTGCCAGCCACAAGTGGAGAGTAGTCACAGATACGCAGTATTTT. Translation: CASHKWRVVTDTQYF.

This chain connects TRBV16 to TRBJ1-2; 7 nucleotides align to TRBD1. CDR1 and CDR2 from the germline V gene are KGHSY and FQNENV. This CDR3 is 17 amino acids long. The junction had 10 bases not matched to a gene; V was cut back by 1 base and J by 2 bases. In DNA, the CDR3 is TGTGCCAGCAGCCAATTGATGGCCGGGACAGCGAACTATGGCTACACCTTC. Protein: CASSQLMAGTANYGYTF.

This clone was detected once. The V and J genes are TRBV5-4 and TRBJ2-3; D not certain. Per germline, CDR1 SGHNT and CDR2 YYREEE (reference sequence). The V end lost 6 bases, the J end lost 14 bases, and 25 bases lay between the germline ends. This CDR3 has 14 residues. The CDR3 is CASTFGSAQVVPYF. In nucleotides, the CDR3 is TGTGCCAGCACCTTCGGGTCTGCCCAAGTAGTCCCGTATTTT.

The sample holds one count of this clone. The chain links TRBV9 to TRBJ1-1, with D perhaps matching TRBD1 (5 bases). Trimming stripped 2 bases from V and 1 base from J, with 9 bases between. The CDR3 is made up of 14 amino acids. Germline lookup yields CDR1 SGDLS and CDR2 YYNGEE. The CDR3 reads CASSVSGTNTEAFF. The CDR3 bases are TGTGCCAGCAGCGTTAGCGGGACGAACACTGAAGCTTTCTTT.

The chain uses TRBV28 and TRBJ2-3; 8 bases line up with TRBD2. Looked up from germline, CDR1 is MDHEN and CDR2 is SYDVKM. J was trimmed by 0 bases and V by 7 bases; bases with no gene match: 9. This CDR3 region has 16 residues. The CDR3 region is CASTLLAERSTDTQYF. For the CDR3, the DNA is TGTGCCAGCACCCTACTAGCGGAACGAAGCACAGATACGCAGTATTTT.

The chain combines TRBV18 with TRBJ2-3; 9 bases map to TRBD2. The CDR3 has 15 amino acids. The junction had 8 bases not matched to a gene; V was cut back by 8 bases and J by 2 bases. Germline lookup yields CDR1 KGHSH and CDR2 LQKENI. DNA of the CDR3: TGTGCCAGCGGACCGGGCGGGAGGGTCACAGATACGCAGTATTTT. Its translation: CASGPGGRVTDTQYF.

The chain employs TRBV6-5 and TRBJ2-7; TRBD2 matches at 10 bases. CDR3 length: 15 amino acids. CDR1 and CDR2 from the germline V gene are MNHEY and SVGAGI. Trimming cost V 7 bases and J 6 bases; bases outside gene matches: 12. CDR3 sequence reads: CASTDGASGSIEQYF. The CDR3 nucleotides are TGTGCCAGCACCGATGGGGCTAGCGGGAGTATCGAGCAGTACTTC.

The chain is built from TRBV6-6 and TRBJ2-7, with D possibly being TRBD1 (6 bases). Trimming stripped 6 bases from V and 7 bases from J, with 13 bases between. The CDR3 has 12 residues. The germline V gene encodes CDR1 MNHNY and CDR2 SVGAGI (reference sequence). CDR3 sequence reads: CASRSGAVEQYF. The CDR3 coding sequence is TGTGCCAGCAGGTCAGGGGCCGTGGAGCAGTACTTC.

The V gene is TRBV19, the J gene TRBJ1-6; no firm D call. In germline, CDR1 is LNHDA, CDR2 SQIVND (reference sequence). V lost 4 bases, J lost 0 bases, and 7 bases lay in between. This CDR3 has 15 residues. For the CDR3, the DNA is TGTGCCAGTAGTAAGGAGAGCTCCTATAATTCACCCCTCCACTTT. Encoded protein: CASSKESSYNSPLHF.

The CDR3 is CASGLFDWTLNTEAFF. In DNA form, the CDR3 reads TGTGCTAGTGGTTTGTTCGACTGGACTTTGAACACTGAAGCTTTCTTT. V is TRBV12-5 and J is TRBJ1-1; no reliable D call. V lost 2 bases and J 0 bases, leaving 13 bases between the germline ends. The germline gives CDR1 LGHNT, CDR2 FRNRAP. The CDR3 sequence is 16 residues long.

Written as DNA, the CDR3 is TGTGCCAGCAAAGTGCGGGATAAATACGAGCAGTACTTC. It translates to CASKVRDKYEQYF. This chain uses TRBV2 with TRBJ2-7; the D gene is possibly TRBD2 (6 bases). Trimming took off 7 bases at V and 4 bases at J, with 14 bases between the two ends. Germline CDR1 SNHLY, CDR2 FYNNEI. CDR3 length: 13 amino acids.